A selection of T cell receptor beta chains follows, all from one sample in a study of Ad26.COV2.S vaccination and SARS-CoV-2 variants. The assay was immunoSEQ multiplex PCR, and TCRdb's table has in-frame clones only and misses some. Of about 680,000 clones listed, about 89% were seen once; the top ten hold about 1.5%. The source material was peripheral blood, sampled in a trial of Ad26.COV2.S vaccine versus placebo. The receptors were sampled from a person aged 18-60 years who received the Ad26.COV2.S COVID-19 vaccine or a placebo. Each CDR3 is given with its conserved first and last residue. A D gene is named only where the DNA matches it firmly. Clone size, where shown, is once, few, many, or a class for clones that have expanded.

CDR3,DNA,size,V,J,D
CASSPGTLSNQPQHF,TGTGCCAGTAGTCCCGGGACACTTAGCAATCAGCCCCAGCATTTT,NA,TRBV19,TRBJ1-5,NA
CASNLNNSPLHF,TGTGCCAGCAACCTGAATAATTCACCCCTCCACTTT,NA,TRBV9,TRBJ1-6,NA
CASSYSRQSPTDTQYF,TGTGCCAGCAGTTACTCGAGACAGAGCCCCACAGATACGCAGTATTTT,NA,TRBV6-2/TRBV6-3,TRBJ2-3,NA
CASSDTVGYNTEAFF,TGTGCCAGCAGTGACACGGTCGGCTACAACACTGAAGCTTTCTTT,NA,TRBV6-4,TRBJ1-1,NA
CASSQTGFSGYTF,TGCGCCAGCAGCCAAACAGGTTTTTCGGGCTACACCTTC,once,TRBV4-3,TRBJ1-2,NA
CASSRETTSISTDTQYF,TGTGCCAGCAGCCGAGAAACGACTAGCATAAGCACAGATACGCAGTATTTT,NA,TRBV3-1/TRBV3-2,TRBJ2-3,TRBD2
CAWSGAGVGTDTQYF,TGTGCCTGGAGTGGAGCAGGCGTGGGGACAGATACGCAGTATTTT,once,TRBV30,TRBJ2-3,NA
CASSYRPEGTYEQYF,TGTGCCAGCAGTTACAGGCCAGAAGGGACCTACGAGCAGTACTTC,NA,TRBV6-5,TRBJ2-7,NA
CASSEPRGRPDF,TGTGCCAGCAGTGAGCCCCGGGGGCGGCCGGACTTC,NA,TRBV2,TRBJ2-7,NA
CASSMFRSPATNEKLFF,TGTGCCAGTAGTATGTTTCGTAGCCCTGCAACTAATGAAAAACTGTTTTTT,NA,TRBV19,TRBJ1-4,NA
CASSQEWGSGANVLTF,TGTGCCAGCAGCCAAGAGTGGGGGTCGGGGGCCAACGTCCTGACTTTC,NA,TRBV4-2,TRBJ2-6,NA
CSASRQGEQYF,TGCAGTGCTAGCAGACAGGGCGAGCAGTACTTC,once,TRBV20-1,TRBJ2-7,TRBD1
CAWSVSWVSNQPQHF,TGTGCCTGGAGTGTATCTTGGGTTAGCAATCAGCCCCAGCATTTT,NA,TRBV30,TRBJ1-5,NA
CASSTLGAGRGGNEQFF,TGTGCCAGCTCAACCCTCGGAGCGGGACGGGGAGGCAATGAGCAGTTCTTC,NA,TRBV18,TRBJ2-1,TRBD2
CASSLNGKETQYF,TGTGCCAGCAGCTTAAATGGTAAAGAGACCCAGTACTTC,NA,TRBV11-3,TRBJ2-5,NA
CASRPAGGAGNTEAFF,TGTGCCAGCAGGCCGGCGGGGGGCGCAGGGAACACTGAAGCTTTCTTT,NA,TRBV9,TRBJ1-1,NA
CASSSGQGQTPLHF,TGTGCCAGCAGCTCCGGACAGGGCCAAACGCCCCTCCACTTT,NA,TRBV5-4,TRBJ1-6,TRBD1
CASSPGQLYFGEKLFF,TGTGCCAGCTCTCCGGGACAGCTCTACTTTGGGGAAAAACTGTTTTTT,NA,TRBV18,TRBJ1-4,TRBD1
CASSPTGTGKVDTQYF,TGTGCCAGCAGCCCCACCGGGACAGGAAAGGTCGATACGCAGTATTTT,NA,TRBV5-8,TRBJ2-3,TRBD1
CASSRVREGYNSPLHF,TGTGCCAGCTCTAGGGTCAGAGAGGGCTATAATTCACCCCTCCACTTT,NA,TRBV19,TRBJ1-6,NA
CASSLLLAGDHEQYF,TGTGCCAGCAGCTTGCTACTAGCGGGAGATCACGAGCAGTACTTC,NA,TRBV7-6,TRBJ2-7,TRBD2
CASSYSRQGGYSPLHF,TGTGCCAGCAGTTACTCGAGACAGGGGGGTTATTCACCCCTCCACTTT,NA,TRBV6-5,TRBJ1-6,TRBD1
CASSQEGRTDTQYF,TGTGCCAGCAGCCAAGAGGGCCGCACAGATACGCAGTATTTT,NA,TRBV14,TRBJ2-3,NA
CASSIGVTYEQYF,TGTGCCAGTAGTATCGGGGTTACCTACGAGCAGTACTTC,once,TRBV19,TRBJ2-7,NA
CATSLSGTRDQPQHF,TGTGCCACCAGCCTCTCCGGCACTAGAGATCAGCCCCAGCATTTT,once,TRBV15,TRBJ1-5,NA
CASSRVGLNEKLFF,TGCGCCAGCAGCCGGGTCGGTCTGAATGAAAAACTGTTTTTT,NA,TRBV4-1,TRBJ1-4,NA
CASSQGRDSTEKLFF,TGTGCCAGCAGCCAAGGAAGGGACAGTACTGAAAAACTGTTTTTT,NA,TRBV3-1/TRBV3-2,TRBJ1-4,TRBD1
CASSPAGLSYEQYF,TGTGCCAGCAGCCCCGCGGGCCTCTCCTACGAGCAGTACTTC,NA,TRBV13,TRBJ2-7,NA
CASSFPMNTEAFF,TGTGCCAGCAGCTTTCCAATGAACACTGAAGCTTTCTTT,NA,TRBV5-6,TRBJ1-1,NA
CASSLKSGGPETQYF,TGTGCCAGCAGCTTAAAGTCTGGGGGGCCTGAGACCCAGTACTTC,once,TRBV7-2,TRBJ2-5,NA
CASRPTWDEQFF,TGTGCCAGCAGACCTACATGGGATGAGCAGTTCTTC,NA,TRBV6-5,TRBJ2-1,NA